A single sample gave rise to the 30 T cell receptor beta chains below, sequenced in a study of STAT5B mutations in CD4+ large granular lymphocyte leukemia (dated 2022 in TCRdb). The library was generated by the immunoSEQ multiplex PCR assay. This is the immuneACCESS table as TCRdb keeps it, with only in-frame sequences that have V and J called. A part of the clones is gone; compared with another copy, unresolved V genes explain less than half, and the rest is unexplained. The sample has 7,500 to 10,000 clones on record, about 80% of them singletons. Roughly 70% of the sample is taken by the ten largest. Sample: PBMCs. The receptor source for this set is a man between 60 and 70 years old with CD4+ T-cell large granular lymphocyte leukemia.

The V and J genes are TRBV28 and TRBJ2-5; D is ambiguous. In germline, CDR1 is MDHEN, CDR2 SYDVKM. The CDR3 is made up of 17 amino acids. V shed 1 base and J shed 0 bases, with 15 bases lying between them. The DNA of the CDR3 is TGTGCCAGCAGTTTATCCCTCGTGGTTCGGTACCAAGAGACCCAGTACTTC. It yields the protein CASSLSLVVRYQETQYF.

This chain connects TRBV6-4 to TRBJ2-1, with D hard to call. The CDR3 sequence is 13 residues long. Deletions cut 4 bases from V and 9 bases from J, with 13 bases between. Germline V lookup: CDR1 MRHNA, CDR2 SNTAGT. CDR3 region: CASSGGSIGEQFF. The CDR3 nucleotides are TGTGCCAGCAGTGGAGGTAGTATCGGTGAGCAGTTCTTC.

V usage is TRBV29-1 and J usage is TRBJ1-1; D remains unclear. The V end lost 4 bases, the J end lost 5 bases, and 20 bases lay between the germline ends. CDR3 length: 15 residues. In germline, CDR1 is SQVTM, CDR2 ANQGSEA. The CDR3 DNA sequence: TGCAGCGTTGGTTGGGAGTGGGGTGCCCCGACTGAAGCTTTCTTT. This codes for CSVGWEWGAPTEAFF.

This clone was observed once. This rearrangement joins TRBV18 to TRBJ1-2; 7 nucleotides align to TRBD1. The CDR3 length is 15 residues. Trimming at V came to 5 bases and at J to 6 bases, leaving 12 bases not matched to a gene. Germline V gene data show CDR1 as KGHSH and CDR2 as LQKENI. DNA for the CDR3: TGTGCCAGCTCAAGCCAAAGGGGGCGATCAGATGGCTACACCTTC. Translated, it gives CASSSQRGRSDGYTF.

The sample holds a few counts of this clone. V is TRBV5-6 and J is TRBJ1-1; no reliable D call. Per the germline V gene, CDR1 is SGHDT and CDR2 is YYEEEE. V lost 1 base, J lost 4 bases, and 8 bases lay in between. This CDR3 is built from 13 residues. In DNA, the CDR3 is TGTGCCAGCAGCTTGCCAGACGGCACTGAAGCTTTCTTT. Translation gives CASSLPDGTEAFF.

The chain recombines TRBV6-5 with TRBJ1-5; 9 bases match TRBD1. V was pared by 5 bases and J by 3 bases, with 5 bases of the junction left unmatched. CDR3 size: 15 residues. From germline, CDR1 is MNHEY and CDR2 SVGAGI. This CDR3 is CASSPRDRVNQPQHF. The CDR3 DNA is TGTGCCAGCAGTCCCCGGGACAGGGTCAATCAGCCCCAGCATTTT.

Written as DNA, the CDR3 is TGTGCCAGCAGCATTACCGGGCCGGGCGGGCTGTTTTTT. Protein: CASSITGPGGLFF. The chain links TRBV11-2 to TRBJ2-2; D uncertain. CDR1 is SGHAT, CDR2 FQNNGV, per germline. The germline V and J ends were trimmed by 5 bases and 13 bases, with 17 bases remaining between them. The CDR3 consists of 13 residues.

V gene TRBV5-1 combines with J gene TRBJ2-3, with 13 bases that match TRBD2. Per the germline V gene, CDR1 is SGHRS and CDR2 is YFSETQ. The V segment lost 3 bases and the J segment 3 bases; nucleotides outside the gene matches: 4. CDR3 length equals 16 residues. DNA for the CDR3: TGCGCCAGCAGCTCCGGACTAGCGGGAGCAACAGATACGCAGTATTTT. Encoded protein: CASSSGLAGATDTQYF.

The rearrangement links TRBV6-4 to TRBJ2-1; D uncertain. V was clipped by 6 bases and J by 4 bases, with 10 bases between them. CDR3 length equals 13 residues. Germline loops: CDR1 MRHNA, CDR2 SNTAGT. In DNA, the CDR3 is TGTGCCAGCAGCCCATCAAATTACAATGAGCAGTTCTTC. Translating it yields CASSPSNYNEQFF.

The rearrangement links TRBV11-2 to TRBJ2-7; no reliable D call. The germline V gene has CDR1 SGHAT and CDR2 FQNNGV. There are 16 residues in the CDR3. Trimming stripped 0 bases from V and 0 bases from J, with 12 bases between. In DNA form, the CDR3 reads TGTGCCAGCAGCTTAGATACGGCGCGTAGCTCCTACGAGCAGTACTTC. Translating it yields CASSLDTARSSYEQYF.

In DNA, the CDR3 is TGCGCCAGCAGCCCGGAAGGGGGGGCTTCCTATGGCTACACCTTC. Translating it yields CASSPEGGASYGYTF. This chain connects TRBV4-1 to TRBJ1-2, with D possibly being TRBD1 (6 bases). Trimming took off 4 bases at V and 4 bases at J, with 16 bases between the two ends. CDR1 is MGHRA, CDR2 YSYEKL, per germline. The length of the CDR3 is 15 residues.

The chain combines TRBV7-2 with TRBJ1-1; D is unclear. The V and J ends lost 6 bases and 0 bases respectively, with 11 bases between them. CDR1 and CDR2 (germline): SGHTA, FQGNSA. The CDR3 contains 14 residues. For the CDR3, the DNA is TGTGCCAGCAGGGATGGGGTCCTGAACACTGAAGCTTTCTTT. This codes for CASRDGVLNTEAFF.

The CDR3 DNA reads TGTGCCTGGAGTGGACGACTAGCGGGATACGGCAATGAGCAGTTCTTC. This gives the protein CAWSGRLAGYGNEQFF. This chain joins TRBV30 and TRBJ2-1; 11 nucleotides line up with TRBD2. V was clipped by 1 base and J by 6 bases; unmatched bases: 8. The CDR3 is 16 residues long. The germline CDR1 and CDR2 sequences are GTSNPN and SVGIG (reference sequence). The full variable domain, its missing parts supplied by reference TRBV30 and TRBJ2-1, is SQTIHQWPATLVQPVGSPLSLECTVEGTSNPNLYWYRQAAGRGLQLLFYSVGIGQISSEVPQNLSASRPQDRQFILSSKKLLLSDSGFYLCAWSGRLAGYGNEQFFGPGTRLTVL.

The chain recombines TRBV7-9 with TRBJ2-5; TRBD1 matches 7 bases. V was clipped by 2 bases and J by 1 base; unmatched bases: 4. The CDR3 has 15 amino acids. The germline gives CDR1 SEHNR, CDR2 FQNEAQ (reference sequence). The CDR3 DNA reads as TGTGCCAGCAGCTTAACCGGGACAGCCCAAGAGACCCAGTACTTC. It translates to CASSLTGTAQETQYF.

This clone was counted only a few times. The gene calls are TRBV2 and TRBJ1-1; 7 bases line up with TRBD1. This CDR3 comprises 13 residues. Germline V CDR1 and CDR2: SNHLY, FYNNEI. V trimming: 1 base; J trimming: 10 bases; junction bases outside the gene matches: 6. The CDR3 here is CASSEETGWVAFF. CDR3 coding DNA: TGTGCCAGCAGTGAAGAGACAGGGTGGGTAGCTTTCTTT.

The chain combines TRBV7-9 with TRBJ2-7; possibly TRBD2 for D (6 bases). V was clipped by 0 bases and J by 2 bases, with 11 bases between them. The CDR3 contains 15 residues. The germline gives CDR1 SEHNR, CDR2 FQNEAQ (reference sequence). In nucleotides, the CDR3 is TGTGCCAGCAGCTTAGCGGGAGGAGGGACCTACGAGCAGTACTTC. As protein: CASSLAGGGTYEQYF.

The chain has TRBV28 and TRBJ2-7; 8 nucleotides agree with TRBD2. The CDR3 covers 16 residues. Unmatched junction bases numbered 15, after V lost 5 bases and J lost 6 bases. Germline CDR1 MDHEN, CDR2 SYDVKM. CDR3 loop: CASSPPMSSGSLEQYF. The CDR3 nucleotides read TGTGCCAGCAGTCCCCCTATGTCTAGCGGGTCTCTCGAGCAGTACTTC.

This clone was observed a single time. The chain recombines TRBV9 with TRBJ2-3, with 8 positions matching TRBD1. The CDR3 length is 15 residues. V was pared by 3 bases and J by 5 bases, with 8 bases of the junction left unmatched. Germline CDR1 reads SGDLS; CDR2 reads YYNGEE. The CDR3, as DNA: TGTGCCAGCAGCGCAGGGGGCGCCGGAATAGATACGCAGTATTTT. Its translation is CASSAGGAGIDTQYF.

The rearrangement uses TRBV5-6 and TRBJ1-4; D is undetermined. This CDR3 region has 14 residues. Germline CDR1 is SGHDT and CDR2 is YYEEEE. Trimming removed 0 bases at V and 11 bases at J, with 14 bases between. CDR3 protein: CASSLGTSKEKLFF. CDR3 sequence (DNA): TGTGCCAGCAGCTTGGGGACTTCAAAGGAGAAACTGTTTTTT. The full variable domain, with the rest looked up from reference TRBV5-6 and TRBJ1-4, is DAGVTQSPTHLIKTRGQQVTLRCSPKSGHDTVSWYQQALGQGPQFIFQYYEEEERQRGNFPDRFSGHQFPNYSSELNVNALLLGDSALYLCASSLGTSKEKLFFGSGTQLSVL.

V usage is TRBV28 and J usage is TRBJ2-3; 9 bases map to TRBD2. The CDR3 has 14 amino acids. Trimming cost V 2 bases and J 6 bases; bases outside gene matches: 3. Per germline, CDR1 MDHEN and CDR2 SYDVKM. In DNA form, the CDR3 reads TGTGCCAGCAGTTTAGCGGGAGGGGTTGATACGCAGTATTTT. The encoded protein is CASSLAGGVDTQYF.

The V gene is TRBV19, the J gene TRBJ2-4; possible D gene TRBD2, 5 bases. This CDR3 has 13 residues. V lost 3 bases, J lost 8 bases, and 11 bases lay in between. The V gene's germline CDR1 is LNHDA and CDR2 SQIVND (reference sequence). The CDR3 sequence is CASSIGLADIQYF. CDR3 bases: TGTGCCAGTAGTATCGGGCTAGCAGACATTCAGTACTTC.

This chain joins TRBV10-2 and TRBJ2-2, with 9 bases lining up with TRBD1. The CDR3 contains 14 residues. Germline lookup yields CDR1 WSHSY and CDR2 SAAADI. Trimming cost V 8 bases and J 0 bases; bases outside gene matches: 1. The CDR3 bases are TGCGCCAGCTGGGACAGGGCGAACACCGGGGAGCTGTTTTTT. As protein: CASWDRANTGELFF.

The genes are TRBV6-5 and TRBJ2-1, with 14 bases matching TRBD2. This CDR3 is built from 15 residues. J gave up 4 bases and V 5 bases, and 1 base lay outside the gene matches. In germline, CDR1 is MNHEY, CDR2 SVGAGI. The CDR3 region has the DNA TGTGCCAGCAGTAGACTAGCGGGAGGGTACAATGAGCAGTTCTTC. Protein sequence: CASSRLAGGYNEQFF.

The chain recombines TRBV7-2 with TRBJ2-7; 7 bases map to TRBD1. Germline V gene data show CDR1 as SGHTA and CDR2 as FQGNSA. The V and J ends lost 5 bases and 3 bases, in that order; junction bases with no gene match: 16. The CDR3 covers 17 residues. The CDR3 loop is CASSIRRPGQPFYEQYF. CDR3 nucleotide sequence: TGTGCCAGCAGCATCCGCAGGCCGGGACAGCCGTTCTACGAGCAGTACTTC.

The V gene is TRBV6-5, the J gene TRBJ1-2, with 10 bases matching TRBD1. CDR3 length: 14 residues. With 7 bases clipped from V and 1 base from J, the junction kept 3 bases outside the gene matches. Germline CDR1 reads MNHEY; CDR2 reads SVGAGI. CDR3 nucleotides: TGTGCCAGCAAGGGACAGGGGCGTAACTATGGCTACACCTTC. Residues: CASKGQGRNYGYTF.

V gene TRBV19 combines with J gene TRBJ2-7, with 7 bases fitting TRBD1. The CDR3 sequence is 14 residues long. V was clipped by 4 bases and J by 5 bases; unmatched bases: 8. Looked up from germline, CDR1 is LNHDA and CDR2 is SQIVND (reference sequence). Here the CDR3 reads CASSTPGQKDEQYF. DNA for the CDR3: TGTGCCAGTAGTACACCGGGACAGAAAGACGAGCAGTACTTC.

This clone was seen a few times. The genes are TRBV9 and TRBJ2-7; tentatively, D is TRBD1 (5 bases). Trimming cost V 4 bases and J 3 bases, with 11 bases left between them. CDR3 size: 13 residues. Per the germline V gene, CDR1 is SGDLS and CDR2 is YYNGEE. The CDR3 reads CASSLRVGYEQYF. The CDR3 DNA sequence: TGTGCCAGCAGCCTCAGGGTGGGCTACGAGCAGTACTTC.

V is TRBV27 and J is TRBJ1-1; possible D gene TRBD1, 5 bases. Per germline, CDR1 MNHEY and CDR2 SMNVEV (reference sequence). CDR3 length: 14 residues. Trimming removed 10 bases at V and 3 bases at J, with 18 bases between. Written as DNA, the CDR3 is TGTGCCACCCAAGGCGCATGGGGGGACACTGAAGCTTTCTTT. Its protein product is CATQGAWGDTEAFF.

The chain joins TRBV28 to TRBJ2-7; D might be TRBD2 (5 bases). Germline V CDR1 and CDR2: MDHEN, SYDVKM. V lost 7 bases to trimming and J lost 0 bases, with 19 bases between them. The CDR3 covers 16 residues. CDR3: CASTRGRASGSYEQYF. The CDR3 DNA reads as TGTGCCAGCACCCGAGGTAGGGCGAGCGGCTCCTACGAGCAGTACTTC.

The CDR3 DNA is TGTGCCAGCAGCTTAGTGGCGGCGAGCTCCTACAATGAGCAGTTCTTC. Translating gives CASSLVAASSYNEQFF. The chain links TRBV7-3 to TRBJ2-1; D gene uncertain. The germline gives CDR1 SGHTA, CDR2 FQGTGA. The V end was cut by 2 bases, the J end by 0 bases, with 11 bases between. The CDR3 has 16 amino acids.